Listed here is a single T cell receptor (beta chain). Antigen: not known. The source of the sample is a study of cytomegalovirus exposure and HLA in healthy donors. General study results and limits: For TCR beta chains, V- and J-gene trimming was later linked to a missense DCLRE1C variant. In a later analysis, roughly 17,000 TCR beta sequences were associated with HLA alleles at 0.05 false discovery rate.

The PCR employed 60 Vbeta primers together with 13 Jbeta primers. The repertoire was sequenced with immunoSEQ multiplex PCR; TCRdb's copy has only in-frame clones and lacks some. There are about 170,000 clones in the sample; roughly 76% occur only once, and approximately 2.1% lies in the top ten. The CDR3 extends over 16 amino acids. From germline, CDR1 is ENHRY and CDR2 SYGVKD. V was clipped by 0 bases and J by 2 bases; unmatched bases: 4. The chain couples TRBV10-3 to TRBJ2-3; TRBD2 aligns across 8 bases. This receptor was taken from a male donor in good health and CMV-seronegative. The source material was PBMCs. The CDR3, as DNA: TGTGCCATCAGTGAGTCTAGCGGGGAGTACACAGATACGCAGTATTTT. It is translated as CAISESSGEYTDTQYF.